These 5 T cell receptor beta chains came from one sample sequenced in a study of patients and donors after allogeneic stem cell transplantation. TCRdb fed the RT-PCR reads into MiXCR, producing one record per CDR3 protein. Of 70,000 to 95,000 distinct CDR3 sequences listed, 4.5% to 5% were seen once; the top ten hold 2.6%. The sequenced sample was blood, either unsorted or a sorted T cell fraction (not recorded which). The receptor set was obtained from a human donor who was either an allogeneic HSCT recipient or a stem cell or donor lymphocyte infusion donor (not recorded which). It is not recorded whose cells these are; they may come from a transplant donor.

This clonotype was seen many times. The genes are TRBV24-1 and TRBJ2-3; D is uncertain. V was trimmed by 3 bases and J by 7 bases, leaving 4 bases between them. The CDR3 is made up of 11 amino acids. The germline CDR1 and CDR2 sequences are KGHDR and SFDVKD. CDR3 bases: TGTGCCACCAGTGATGGATATACGCAGTATTTT. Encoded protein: CATSDGYTQYF.

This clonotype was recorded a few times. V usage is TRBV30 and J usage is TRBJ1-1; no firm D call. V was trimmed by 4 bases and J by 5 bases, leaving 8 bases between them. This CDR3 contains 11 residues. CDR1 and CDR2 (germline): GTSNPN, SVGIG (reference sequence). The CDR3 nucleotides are TGTGCCTGGATAAGTCGTACTGAAGCTTTCTTT. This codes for CAWISRTEAFF.

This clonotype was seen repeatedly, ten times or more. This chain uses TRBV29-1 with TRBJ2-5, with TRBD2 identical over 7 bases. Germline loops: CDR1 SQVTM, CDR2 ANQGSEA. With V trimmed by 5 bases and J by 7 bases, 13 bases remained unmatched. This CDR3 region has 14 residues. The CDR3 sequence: CSVSDTGGLGTQYF. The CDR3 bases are TGCAGCGTTTCAGATACGGGAGGACTGGGGACCCAGTACTTC.

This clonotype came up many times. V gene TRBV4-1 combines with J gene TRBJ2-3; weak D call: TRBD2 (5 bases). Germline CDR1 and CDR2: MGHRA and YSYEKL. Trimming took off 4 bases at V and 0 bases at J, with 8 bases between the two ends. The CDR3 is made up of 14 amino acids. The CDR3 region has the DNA TGCGCCAGCAGCCCCAGGAGGAGCACAGATACGCAGTATTTT. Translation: CASSPRRSTDTQYF.

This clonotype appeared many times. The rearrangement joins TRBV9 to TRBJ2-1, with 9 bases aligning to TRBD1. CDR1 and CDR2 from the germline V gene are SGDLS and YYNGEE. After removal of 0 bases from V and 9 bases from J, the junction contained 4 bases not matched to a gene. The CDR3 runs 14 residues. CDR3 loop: CASSVGGQGIEQFF. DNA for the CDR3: TGTGCCAGCAGCGTAGGGGGACAGGGAATTGAGCAGTTCTTC.